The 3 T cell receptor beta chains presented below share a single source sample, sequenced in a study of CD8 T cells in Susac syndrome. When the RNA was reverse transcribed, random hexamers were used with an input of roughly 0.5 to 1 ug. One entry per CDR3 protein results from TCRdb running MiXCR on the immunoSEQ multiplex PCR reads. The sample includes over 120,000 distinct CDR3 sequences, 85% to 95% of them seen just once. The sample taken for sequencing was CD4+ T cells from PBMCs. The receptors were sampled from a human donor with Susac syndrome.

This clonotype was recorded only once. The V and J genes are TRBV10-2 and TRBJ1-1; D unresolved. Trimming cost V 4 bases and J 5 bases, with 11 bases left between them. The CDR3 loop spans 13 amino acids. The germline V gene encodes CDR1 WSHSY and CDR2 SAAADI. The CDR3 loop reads CASSAGSKTEAFF. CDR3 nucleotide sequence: TGCGCCAGCAGTGCCGGGTCGAAGACTGAAGCTTTCTTT.

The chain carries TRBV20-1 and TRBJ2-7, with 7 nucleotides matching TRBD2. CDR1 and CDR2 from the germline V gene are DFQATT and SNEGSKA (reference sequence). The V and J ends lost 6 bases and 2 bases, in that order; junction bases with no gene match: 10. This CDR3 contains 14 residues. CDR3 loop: CSASSPGGTYEQYF. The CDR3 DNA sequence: TGCAGTGCCTCCTCACCGGGGGGAACCTACGAGCAGTACTTC.

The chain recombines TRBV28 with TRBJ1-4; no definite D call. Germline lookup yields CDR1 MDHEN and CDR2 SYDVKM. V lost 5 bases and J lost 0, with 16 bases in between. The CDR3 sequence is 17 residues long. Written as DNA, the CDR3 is TGTGCCAGCAGTATCCTGACCGTAACCCCAACTAATGAAAAACTGTTTTTT. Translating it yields CASSILTVTPTNEKLFF.